This is a list of T cell receptor beta chains from one sample in a study of blood T cell repertoires in COVID-19. The data were produced by immunoSEQ multiplex PCR, yet TCRdb's version contains in-frame clones alone and is incomplete. The table lists some 490,000 clones, around 85% of them singletons. Sequenced input: peripheral blood. Receptor source: a human donor in a cohort sampled during active COVID-19. Both conserved end residues are part of each CDR3. Expanded clones are given a class, and other clones once, few, many or no size at all.

j_call: TRBJ2-2
clone_size: once
v_call: TRBV5-4
cdr3_aa: CASRQGLAGAFGELFF

j_call: TRBJ1-1
clone_size: -
v_call: TRBV10-2
cdr3_aa: CASSEFAHKLEAFF

j_call: TRBJ1-1
clone_size: -
v_call: TRBV7-3
cdr3_aa: CASSRQSNTEAFF

j_call: TRBJ2-2
clone_size: few
v_call: TRBV7-2
cdr3_aa: CASSLTLGPTLGDTGELFF

j_call: TRBJ1-5
clone_size: -
v_call: TRBV5-6
cdr3_aa: CASSSSGTGNQPQHF

j_call: TRBJ1-4
clone_size: -
v_call: TRBV7-9
cdr3_aa: CASSLGDRGNEKLFF

j_call: TRBJ1-5
clone_size: -
v_call: TRBV6-6
cdr3_aa: CASTLGQGVSNQPQHF

j_call: TRBJ2-3
clone_size: -
v_call: TRBV5-4
cdr3_aa: CASSFSSGSFADTQYF

j_call: TRBJ2-2
clone_size: -
v_call: TRBV24-1
cdr3_aa: CATSDFDRGQNTGELFF

j_call: TRBJ1-1
clone_size: -
v_call: TRBV27
cdr3_aa: CASSFRPRVEAFF

j_call: TRBJ2-2
clone_size: once
v_call: TRBV10-3
cdr3_aa: CAISESVGELFF

j_call: TRBJ1-1
clone_size: -
v_call: TRBV20-1
cdr3_aa: CSARGDAEAFF

j_call: TRBJ2-5
clone_size: -
v_call: TRBV18
cdr3_aa: CASSPGGETQYF

j_call: TRBJ2-1
clone_size: -
v_call: TRBV4-3
cdr3_aa: CASSQDNLLNEQFF

j_call: TRBJ1-2
clone_size: -
v_call: TRBV6-5
cdr3_aa: CASITRQGDYGYTF

j_call: TRBJ2-5
clone_size: -
v_call: TRBV28
cdr3_aa: CASSRLGQGAYF

j_call: TRBJ1-6
clone_size: -
v_call: TRBV18
cdr3_aa: CASSELTGGNSPLHF

j_call: TRBJ2-1
clone_size: -
v_call: TRBV7-2
cdr3_aa: CASRVVGTGETDEQFF

j_call: TRBJ1-1
clone_size: once
v_call: TRBV7-9
cdr3_aa: CASSLPGGEAFF

j_call: TRBJ2-5
clone_size: -
v_call: TRBV9
cdr3_aa: CASSFRDRSWETQYF

j_call: TRBJ1-2
clone_size: -
v_call: TRBV10-3
cdr3_aa: CAISDGRGQGGYTF

j_call: TRBJ1-2
clone_size: -
v_call: TRBV5-1
cdr3_aa: CASSPKGEGPYGYTF

j_call: TRBJ1-5
clone_size: once
v_call: TRBV24-1
cdr3_aa: CATSDPTGAPNQPQHF

j_call: TRBJ2-7
clone_size: -
v_call: TRBV18
cdr3_aa: CASSPGSGTSGREQYF

j_call: TRBJ1-4
clone_size: -
v_call: TRBV5-8
cdr3_aa: CASSLGQGNEKLFF

j_call: TRBJ1-6
clone_size: -
v_call: TRBV7-9
cdr3_aa: CASSLGAGAGSPLHF

j_call: TRBJ2-7
clone_size: -
v_call: TRBV19
cdr3_aa: CASSPTGTGGYEQYF

j_call: TRBJ2-4
clone_size: -
v_call: TRBV2
cdr3_aa: CASKDREIAKNIQYF

j_call: TRBJ1-3
clone_size: -
v_call: TRBV7-9
cdr3_aa: CASSPGQGTSSGNTIYF

j_call: TRBJ2-1
clone_size: -
v_call: TRBV6-1
cdr3_aa: CASSDWGQGYNNEQFF

j_call: TRBJ2-7
clone_size: few
v_call: TRBV7-2
cdr3_aa: CASSSRRGYEQYF

j_call: TRBJ2-7
clone_size: -
v_call: TRBV27
cdr3_aa: CASGQTVPSSYEQYF

j_call: TRBJ1-3
clone_size: -
v_call: TRBV29-1
cdr3_aa: CSVEDGGSGNTIYF

j_call: TRBJ2-1
clone_size: few
v_call: TRBV4-2
cdr3_aa: CASSQDEGLGVGEQFF

j_call: TRBJ2-7
clone_size: -
v_call: TRBV11-2
cdr3_aa: CASSLVAGGSHEQYF

j_call: TRBJ2-1
clone_size: -
v_call: TRBV5-4
cdr3_aa: CASSFRGGNEQFF

j_call: TRBJ1-3
clone_size: -
v_call: TRBV7-3
cdr3_aa: CASSPDGISGNTIYF

j_call: TRBJ1-1
clone_size: -
v_call: TRBV5-1
cdr3_aa: CASSLAEGLNTEAFF

j_call: TRBJ1-1
clone_size: -
v_call: TRBV5-1
cdr3_aa: CASSFWSGRATEAFF

j_call: TRBJ2-2
clone_size: once
v_call: TRBV9
cdr3_aa: CASSGMEGGELFF

j_call: TRBJ1-1
clone_size: many
v_call: TRBV3-1/TRBV3-2
cdr3_aa: CASSPSTDTEAFF

j_call: TRBJ1-4
clone_size: -
v_call: TRBV6-5
cdr3_aa: CASSYGHVNEKLFF

j_call: TRBJ2-1
clone_size: once
v_call: TRBV7-9
cdr3_aa: CASSLGTSEGDEQFF

j_call: TRBJ2-3
clone_size: -
v_call: TRBV27
cdr3_aa: CASSLTGDRKDTQYF

j_call: TRBJ1-1
clone_size: few
v_call: TRBV11-3
cdr3_aa: CASSLQGDNTEAFF

j_call: TRBJ2-5
clone_size: -
v_call: TRBV10-3
cdr3_aa: CAISESGDQETQYF

j_call: TRBJ1-1
clone_size: once
v_call: TRBV19
cdr3_aa: CASSNRYRDTNTEAFF

j_call: TRBJ2-7
clone_size: -
v_call: TRBV2
cdr3_aa: CASSDLAGGRTYEQYF

j_call: TRBJ1-5
clone_size: -
v_call: TRBV7-2
cdr3_aa: CASSLLVGGNQPQHF

j_call: TRBJ2-3
clone_size: -
v_call: TRBV7-9
cdr3_aa: CASSLVLAGGPDTQYF

j_call: TRBJ2-7
clone_size: -
v_call: TRBV12-3/TRBV12-4
cdr3_aa: CASSLSTRVRYF

j_call: TRBJ1-2
clone_size: -
v_call: TRBV2
cdr3_aa: CASIAVYGYTF

j_call: TRBJ1-3
clone_size: -
v_call: TRBV28
cdr3_aa: CASSSPPGITSGNTIYF